This passage covers 23 T cell receptor beta chains from one sample sequenced in a study of CD8 T cells in Susac syndrome. Random hexamers were used to reverse transcribe an amount of about 0.45 to 1 ug RNA. Using its own MiXCR run on the immunoSEQ multiplex PCR reads, TCRdb lists one record per CDR3 protein. The sample comprises around 100,000 distinct CDR3 sequences, about 95% of which are singletons, and 0.25% to 0.35% rests with the top ten. The sample was CD8+ T cells from PBMCs. These TCRs come from a human donor with Susac syndrome.

This CDR3 reads CASSGTGSTGELFF. The CDR3 DNA sequence: TGTGCCAGCAGCGGGACAGGGAGCACCGGGGAGCTGTTTTTT. V and J are TRBV9 and TRBJ2-2, with 8 bases matching TRBD1. With V trimmed by 3 bases and J by 4 bases, 2 bases remained unmatched. The germline gives CDR1 SGDLS, CDR2 YYNGEE. The CDR3 is 14 amino acids.

The chain combines TRBV6-5 with TRBJ2-1; 8 bases match TRBD2. CDR3 size: 17 residues. CDR1 is MNHEY and CDR2 is SVGAGI in the germline V gene. The V segment lost 5 bases and the J segment 0 bases; nucleotides outside the gene matches: 9. In DNA, the CDR3 is TGTGCCAGCAGTACATCGACTAGCGCGAGCTCCTACAATGAGCAGTTCTTC. This encodes CASSTSTSASSYNEQFF.

The chain joins TRBV25-1 to TRBJ1-2; D is undetermined. CDR3 length: 9 amino acids. Germline V CDR1 and CDR2: MGHDK, SYGVNS. Trimming took 8 bases from V and 6 from J, leaving 4 bases between them. The CDR3 loop is CASGDGYTF. The CDR3 DNA follows: TGTGCCAGCGGGGATGGCTACACCTTC.

This rearrangement joins TRBV15 to TRBJ2-7; the D is unclear. Germline V gives CDR1 LNHNV, CDR2 YYDKDF (reference sequence). The CDR3 has 13 residues. Trimming pared 4 bases from V and 0 bases from J, leaving 7 bases between. CDR3 protein: CATSKTPSYEQYF. CDR3 nucleotide sequence: TGTGCCACCAGCAAAACCCCCTCCTACGAGCAGTACTTC.

This clonotype was seen a handful of times. The chain links TRBV7-6 to TRBJ1-2, with 8 bases lining up with TRBD1. V was clipped by 4 bases and J by 3 bases; unmatched bases: 16. The CDR3 loop spans 18 amino acids. Per the germline V gene, CDR1 is SGHVS and CDR2 is FNYEAQ. CDR3 sequence (DNA): TGTGCCAGCAGCTCCTATTCCGGGACAGGTGTTCTATACTATGGCTACACCTTC. This sequence encodes CASSSYSGTGVLYYGYTF.

CDR3 in amino acids: CASSLTSQPRTF. CDR3 coding DNA: TGTGCCAGCAGCCTTACATCCCAACCCCGCACTTTC. The V call is TRBV28, the J call TRBJ2-6; D remains unclear. CDR3 length: 12 amino acids. Germline loops: CDR1 MDHEN, CDR2 SYDVKM. V lost 6 bases, J lost 19 bases, and 19 bases lay in between.

The rearrangement joins TRBV27 to TRBJ2-7; a weak D match, TRBD1 (5 bases). Germline V gene sequence: CDR1 MNHEY, CDR2 SMNVEV (reference sequence). V was cut by 2 bases and J by 6 bases, with 11 bases left in between. The CDR3 contains 13 residues. CDR3 amino acids: CASSLGRGGEQYF. The CDR3 DNA reads as TGTGCCAGCAGTTTAGGTAGGGGTGGCGAGCAGTACTTC.

The chain couples TRBV29-1 to TRBJ2-7, with a weak D call TRBD2 (5 bases). Germline CDR1 reads SQVTM; CDR2 reads ANQGSEA. The V and J ends lost 1 base and 0 bases respectively, with 7 bases between them. CDR3 length: 13 residues. The chain's CDR3 is CSVEGESSYEQYF. CDR3 bases: TGCAGCGTTGAAGGGGAGAGCTCCTACGAGCAGTACTTC.

This clonotype has a single count. CDR3 residues: CASSQKLATNEQYF. Written as DNA, the CDR3 is TGCGCCAGCAGCCAAAAACTAGCCACCAACGAGCAGTACTTC. The V gene is TRBV4-1, the J gene TRBJ2-7, with D possibly TRBD2 on 6 matching bases. The CDR3 runs 14 residues. Germline loops: CDR1 MGHRA, CDR2 YSYEKL. Trimming stripped 2 bases from V and 5 bases from J, with 13 bases between.

The rearrangement uses TRBV24-1 and TRBJ2-5; no definite D call. The germline gives CDR1 KGHDR, CDR2 SFDVKD. The CDR3 is 14 residues long. V was clipped by 0 bases and J by 7 bases, with 11 bases between them. The CDR3 nucleotides are TGTGCCACCAGTGATTTGAGGCGGATGGCGACCCAGTACTTC. Translation: CATSDLRRMATQYF.

The chain has TRBV20-1 and TRBJ2-5; D call uncertain. V was cut by 2 bases and J by 0 bases, with 4 bases left in between. The CDR3 consists of 12 residues. The germline V gene encodes CDR1 DFQATT and CDR2 SNEGSKA (reference sequence). CDR3 in DNA: TGCAGTGCTAGACCGAACCAAGAGACCCAGTACTTC. It yields the protein CSARPNQETQYF.

The gene calls are TRBV7-2 and TRBJ2-1, with D possibly being TRBD2 (5 bases). The CDR3 consists of 16 residues. Germline lookup yields CDR1 SGHTA and CDR2 FQGNSA. Trimming took 5 bases from V and 6 from J, leaving 20 bases between them. For the CDR3, the DNA is TGTGCCAGCAGCCACACCCTAGCCCAACCCTCCAATGAGCAGTTCTTC. Residues: CASSHTLAQPSNEQFF.

The CDR3 reads CASSRKGGDDEQYF. The DNA for the CDR3 is TGTGCCAGCAGCAGGAAAGGGGGGGATGACGAGCAGTACTTC. The rearrangement links TRBV3-1 to TRBJ2-7, with D maybe TRBD2 (7 bases). The germline V gene encodes CDR1 LGHDT and CDR2 YNNKEL (reference sequence). V was cut by 5 bases and J by 5 bases, with 16 bases left in between. The CDR3 consists of 14 residues.

The J gene is TRBJ1-6, the V gene TRBV7-9, with D perhaps TRBD1 (5 bases). Between the trimmed V and J ends, which lost 5 bases and 9 bases, there was a span of 14 bases. CDR3 length: 14 amino acids. Germline V CDR1 and CDR2: SEHNR, FQNEAQ (reference sequence). The CDR3 loop is CASSPGGASSPLHF. CDR3 nucleotides: TGTGCCAGCAGCCCCGGTGGGGCCAGTTCACCCCTCCACTTT.

The chain recombines TRBV5-1 with TRBJ2-1; tentative D call: TRBD1 (6 bases). Germline V lookup: CDR1 SGHRS, CDR2 YFSETQ. The CDR3 runs to 13 residues. Trimming stripped 0 bases from V and 9 bases from J, with 10 bases between. CDR3 sequence (DNA): TGCGCCAGCAGCTTGGTCAGGGGCGGTGAGCAGTTCTTC. It codes for CASSLVRGGEQFF.

The chain joins TRBV9 to TRBJ2-6; D could derive from TRBD1 or TRBD2 (6 bases each). The CDR3 is 17 amino acids. Germline V gene sequence: CDR1 SGDLS, CDR2 YYNGEE. The V end lost 3 bases, the J end lost 4 bases, and 17 bases lay between the germline ends. CDR3 sequence (DNA): TGTGCCAGCAGCGAAGGACGGACGGGGGCCGGGGCCAACGTCCTGACTTTC. Its translation: CASSEGRTGAGANVLTF.

The rearrangement joins TRBV3-1 to TRBJ2-2; 11 nucleotides line up with TRBD1. This CDR3 spans 14 amino acids. Germline CDR1 LGHDT, CDR2 YNNKEL (reference sequence). Trimming took 5 bases from V and 5 from J; bases not matched to a gene: 1. CDR3 coding DNA: TGTGCCAGCAGCGGGACAGGGGGGACCGGGGAGCTGTTTTTT. Protein product: CASSGTGGTGELFF.

The chain employs TRBV29-1 and TRBJ2-7; D not resolved. The ends were cut back, 3 bases at V and 6 bases at J, with 6 bases in the middle. This CDR3 has 10 amino acids. Germline CDR1 is SQVTM and CDR2 is ANQGSEA. In DNA form, the CDR3 reads TGCAGCGTTGATATGGGCGAGCAGTACTTC. Encoded protein: CSVDMGEQYF.

The chain recombines TRBV4-1 with TRBJ2-7; TRBD1 is a possible D gene (5 bases). The germline CDR1 and CDR2 sequences are MGHRA and YSYEKL. Between the trimmed V and J ends, which lost 4 bases and 0 bases, there was a span of 16 bases. This CDR3 has 16 amino acids. The CDR3 region is CASSLRSRASSYEQYF. In nucleotides, the CDR3 is TGCGCCAGCAGCCTTAGGAGCAGGGCGAGCTCCTACGAGCAGTACTTC.

The J gene is TRBJ2-5, the V gene TRBV14; 9 nucleotides line up with TRBD1. This CDR3 is built from 17 residues. CDR1 SGHDN and CDR2 FVKESK come from the germline V gene. The trim removed 0 bases at V and 4 bases at J, leaving 9 bases unmatched. Here the CDR3 reads CASSQDPGQGHRETQYF. In nucleotides, the CDR3 is TGTGCCAGCAGCCAAGATCCCGGACAGGGGCACCGAGAGACCCAGTACTTC. The whole variable domain, filled in from reference TRBV14 and TRBJ2-5, reads EAGVTQFPSHSVIEKGQTVTLRCDPISGHDNLYWYRRVMGKEIKFLLHFVKESKQDESGMPNNRFLAERTGGTYSTLKVQPAELEDSGVYFCASSQDPGQGHRETQYFGPGTRLLVL.

The chain recombines TRBV28 with TRBJ2-7; 7 bases are shared with TRBD1. Germline values: CDR1 MDHEN, CDR2 SYDVKM. The ends lost 5 bases at V and 2 bases at J; junction bases unmatched: 6. The CDR3 has 14 residues. CDR3 loop: CASSPRDRTYEQYF. CDR3 nucleotides: TGTGCCAGCAGTCCCCGGGACAGAACCTACGAGCAGTACTTC. Full variable domain (missing parts from reference TRBV28 and TRBJ2-7): DVKVTQSSRYLVKRTGEKVFLECVQDMDHENMFWYRQDPGLGLRLIYFSYDVKMKEKGDIPEGYSVSREKKERFSLILESASTNQTSMYLCASSPRDRTYEQYFGPGTRLTVT.

This chain connects TRBV2 to TRBJ1-2; D not resolved. Looked up from germline, CDR1 is SNHLY and CDR2 is FYNNEI. This CDR3 comprises 11 residues. V lost 7 bases, J lost 6 bases, and 9 bases lay in between. CDR3 in amino acids: CASKAGHGYTF. The CDR3, as DNA: TGTGCCAGCAAAGCAGGCCATGGCTACACCTTC. The full variable domain, rest sourced from reference TRBV2 and TRBJ1-2, is EPEVTQTPSHQVTQMGQEVILRCVPISNHLYFYWYRQILGQKVEFLVSFYNNEISEKSEIFDDQFSVERPDGSNFTLKIRSTKLEDSAMYFCASKAGHGYTFGSGTRLTVV.

The chain recombines TRBV5-1 with TRBJ2-7; D not certain. CDR1 and CDR2 from the germline V gene are SGHRS and YFSETQ. The CDR3 is 15 residues long. V was pared by 6 bases and J by 0 bases, with 16 bases between. CDR3 amino acids: CASKSGIEVSYEQYF. CDR3 coding DNA: TGCGCCAGCAAGAGTGGGATAGAAGTCTCCTACGAGCAGTACTTC.